A selection of T cell receptor beta chains follows, all from one sample in a study of T cells after posttransplantation cyclophosphamide. TCRdb's table, derived via immunoSEQ multiplex PCR, lists solely in-frame clones and lacks some. Altogether approximately 4,500 clones are present, about 82% being singletons, with the ten largest covering 34%. The starting material was PBMCs, obtained after allogeneic stem cell transplant with posttransplant cyclophosphamide. The source of these receptors is a male patient aged 40-50 years who received an allogeneic stem cell transplant from a related donor, was CMV-positive, and had acute and chronic GVHD. A share of the T cells may be of graft donor origin. The CDR3 runs from the conserved cysteine through the conserved F or W. D genes are given only for firm matches. Only part of the rows carry a size: once, few, many, or a class if the clone is expanded.

d_call v_call clone_size cdr3_aa
. TRBV5-1 once CASSLGADVYGYTF
TRBD1 TRBV29-1 . CSVLTGGGNQPQHF
TRBD2 TRBV4-3 few CASSPGTSGRLSNEQFF
TRBD1 TRBV9 . CASSAWGTGSYEQYF
TRBD2 TRBV10-3 . CAISTSGSSGGELFF
TRBD1 TRBV6-6 few CASNPTGGITEAFF